This T cell receptor (beta chain) was sequenced for a study of radiotherapy plus CTLA-4 blockade in lung cancer. Overall study findings and caveats: Reported findings show early blood T cell clone dynamics, with interferon-beta, best predicted response. Radiotherapy with ipilimumab was followed by blood expansion of tumor-derived clones.

Looked up from germline, CDR1 is GTSNPN and CDR2 is SVGIG (reference sequence). This CDR3 region has 13 residues. J lost 4 bases, V lost 6 bases, and 5 bases had no gene match. In regard to this clone: Its antigen is not known.

Assay: immunoSEQ multiplex PCR; the TCRdb copy retains only in-frame clones and omits some. The sample has about 14,000 clones, 55% to 80% seen once. The sequencing used peripheral blood, collected from a patient treated with radiotherapy plus ipilimumab. The chain links TRBV30 to TRBJ2-2; 7 bases align to TRBD1. The TCR sequence derives from a human donor with non-small cell lung cancer whose response to radiotherapy plus ipilimumab could not be evaluated. The CDR3 DNA sequence: TGTGCCTGCCAGACAGGGAGCACCGGGGAGCTGTTTTTT. Translated: CACQTGSTGELFF.